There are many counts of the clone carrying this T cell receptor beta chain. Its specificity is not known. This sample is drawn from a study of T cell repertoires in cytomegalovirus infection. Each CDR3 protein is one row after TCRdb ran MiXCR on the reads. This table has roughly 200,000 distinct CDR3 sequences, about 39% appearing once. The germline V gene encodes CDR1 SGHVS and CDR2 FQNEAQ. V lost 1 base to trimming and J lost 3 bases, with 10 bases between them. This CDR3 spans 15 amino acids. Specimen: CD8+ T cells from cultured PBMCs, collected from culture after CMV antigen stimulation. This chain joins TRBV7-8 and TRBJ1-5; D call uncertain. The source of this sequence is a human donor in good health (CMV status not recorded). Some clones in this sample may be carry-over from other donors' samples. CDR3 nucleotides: TGTGCCAGCAGCTTAGAGGACGGAGACAATCAGCCCCAGCATTTT. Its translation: CASSLEDGDNQPQHF.